These T cell receptor beta chains were read from a single sample in a study of a mutant IDH1 vaccine in newly diagnosed glioma. Profiling relied on immunoSEQ multiplex PCR, and the TCRdb table lists in-frame clones only, not all of them. The sample has about 60,000 clones, 84% seen once. Their antigens are not known. The input for sequencing was PBMCs, taken from a glioma patient whose treatment included an IDH1 peptide vaccine. These receptors were obtained from a man younger than 40 with glioma. Each CDR3 is given with its conserved first and last residue. The D gene is left open where the match is weak. Not all rows give a size; the values are once, few, many and, for expanded clones, a class.

d_gene,v_gene,j_gene,abundance,len,CDR3nt,CDR3aa
NA,TRBV14,TRBJ2-2,NA,13,TGTGCCAGCAGCCCACAGGGTGCCGGGGAGCTGTTTTTT,CASSPQGAGELFF
NA,TRBV6-5,TRBJ1-1,few,13,TGTGCCAGCAGTTACGCGGGGAACACTGAAGCTTTCTTT,CASSYAGNTEAFF
TRBD2,TRBV6-5,TRBJ2-1,once,13,TGTGCCAGCAGGCGGGAGGCCTACAATGAGCAGTTCTTC,CASRREAYNEQFF
TRBD1,TRBV5-1,TRBJ2-7,NA,14,TGCGCCAGCAGCTTTTCAGGGGGCCATGGGGAGCAGTACTTC,CASSFSGGHGEQYF
NA,TRBV7-3,TRBJ2-5,once,13,TGTGCCAGCAGCTTAGGGTTACAAGAGACCCAGTACTTC,CASSLGLQETQYF
NA,TRBV4-3,TRBJ2-1,NA,14,TGCGCCAGCAGTTTCGCCTCGGGCGGCGATGAGCAGTTCTTC,CASSFASGGDEQFF
NA,TRBV15,TRBJ1-5,few,15,TGTGCCACCAGCAGAGACGTGGGGGCAGGTCAGCCCCAGCATTTT,CATSRDVGAGQPQHF
NA,TRBV28,TRBJ2-7,NA,16,TGTGCCAGCAGTTCCTTAGCCGTCAGGTTGTCTTACGAGCAGTACTTC,CASSSLAVRLSYEQYF
NA,TRBV28,TRBJ2-7,NA,16,TGTGCCAGCAGTCACGAGAACCGACCGATTTCCTACGAGCAGTACTTC,CASSHENRPISYEQYF
TRBD1,TRBV11-2,TRBJ1-1,NA,15,TGTGCCAGCAGCTCCTGGGACAGGGGTAACACTGAAGCTTTCTTT,CASSSWDRGNTEAFF
NA,TRBV2,TRBJ1-5,few,15,TGTGCCAGCAGTCTTTTGAGGGCCCCGAATCAGCCCCAGCATTTT,CASSLLRAPNQPQHF
NA,TRBV7-9,TRBJ1-2,NA,8,TGTGCCAGCAGCCAAGGCCCCTTC,CASSQGPF
NA,TRBV4-2,TRBJ1-1,few,14,TGTGCCAGCAGCCAGGCAGGGCTGAACACTGAAGCTTTCTTT,CASSQAGLNTEAFF
NA,TRBV14,TRBJ2-1,once,12,TGTGCCAGCAGCCAAGTGGGGACAAAGCAGTTCTTC,CASSQVGTKQFF
NA,TRBV9,TRBJ2-3,NA,15,TGTGCCAGCAGCAAAGGGATCTTACTCACAGATACGCAGTATTTT,CASSKGILLTDTQYF
NA,TRBV18,TRBJ1-1,NA,14,TGTGCCAGCTCACCTGAACAGTCGAACACTGAAGCTTTCTTT,CASSPEQSNTEAFF
NA,TRBV2,TRBJ1-1,NA,13,TGTGCCAGCAGATTACAGGGGAACACTGAAGCTTTCTTT,CASRLQGNTEAFF
NA,TRBV27,TRBJ2-3,once,16,TGTGCCAGCAGTTTCGGAGCTTCCGAAGGCACAGATACGCAGTATTTT,CASSFGASEGTDTQYF
TRBD1,TRBV6-1,TRBJ2-7,NA,14,TGTGCCAGCAGCGGCGGGACAGGGATATACGAGCAGTACTTC,CASSGGTGIYEQYF
NA,TRBV2,TRBJ1-6,NA,17,TGTGCCAGCAGTGAAGCAACGTGGGACCCTAACAATTCACCCCTCCACTTT,CASSEATWDPNNSPLHF
TRBD2,TRBV7-2,TRBJ2-3,few,18,TGTGCCAGCAGCCCCCTCGCCCGGCGGGGGGTTAGCACAGATACGCAGTATTTT,CASSPLARRGVSTDTQYF
TRBD2,TRBV7-6,TRBJ2-3,NA,16,TGTGCCAGCAGCTTAGTTACTAGCGGGGGGATGGATACGCAGTATTTT,CASSLVTSGGMDTQYF
TRBD2,TRBV5-1,TRBJ2-3,NA,16,TGCGCCAGCAGCCCCACTAGCGGGGGGGCCTCTGATACGCAGTATTTT,CASSPTSGGASDTQYF
TRBD2,TRBV2,TRBJ2-1,NA,15,TGTGCCAGCATCCTGGGACTAGCGGACGGGAATGAGCAGTTCTTC,CASILGLADGNEQFF
TRBD2,TRBV30,TRBJ2-3,NA,12,TGTGCTTTAGCGGGAGTCACAGATACGCAGTATTTT,CALAGVTDTQYF
TRBD1,TRBV7-9,TRBJ2-7,NA,13,TGTGCCACCCCCAGGGGGACAGGGCCCGAGCAGTACTTC,CATPRGTGPEQYF
NA,TRBV5-8,TRBJ1-4,NA,17,TGTGCCAGCAGCACCGGTCCAGTACCCGAGGGGAATGAAAAACTGTTTTTT,CASSTGPVPEGNEKLFF
TRBD2,TRBV9,TRBJ2-7,NA,15,TGTGCCAGCAGCCTAGGGACTAGCGCCGGGAGGGGGCAGTACTTC,CASSLGTSAGRGQYF
NA,TRBV28,TRBJ1-5,NA,16,TGTGCCAGCAGTTCAAACAGGGTCTATAGCAATCAGCCCCAGCATTTT,CASSSNRVYSNQPQHF
TRBD1,TRBV7-3,TRBJ2-2,NA,14,TGTGCCAGCAGCGCCCAGGGGGCGATCGGGGAGCTGTTTTTT,CASSAQGAIGELFF
TRBD1,TRBV2,TRBJ2-3,NA,12,TGTGCCAGCCGGGACAGGGCAGATACGCAGTATTTT,CASRDRADTQYF
NA,TRBV18,TRBJ2-7,NA,15,TGTGCCAGCTCGCCTACGAGCGGTGCGGACTACGAGCAGTACTTC,CASSPTSGADYEQYF
TRBD1,TRBV9,TRBJ1-2,NA,15,TGTGCCAGCAGCGCCTCGGGACAGAAAAAATATGGCTACACCTTC,CASSASGQKKYGYTF
TRBD2,TRBV4-1,TRBJ2-7,NA,16,TGCGCCAGCAGCTTCAGCGGGGGGGAAAACTCCTACGAGCAGTACTTC,CASSFSGGENSYEQYF
NA,TRBV4-1,TRBJ2-7,NA,15,TGCGCCAGCAGCCAAGTAGGCGGTGGGGGGCGCGAGCAGTACTTC,CASSQVGGGGREQYF
NA,TRBV21-1,TRBJ2-3,NA,17,TGTGCCAGCAGCAAAGTCCCTAACAGGAGCGTGGCAGATACGCAGTATTTT,CASSKVPNRSVADTQYF
TRBD2,TRBV7-2,TRBJ2-1,NA,16,TGTGCCAGCAGCTTGTATCGGGGGGAGCTTAGCAATGAGCAGTTCTTC,CASSLYRGELSNEQFF
NA,TRBV28,TRBJ2-7,once,12,TGTGCCAGCAGCGGGGGTTACTACGAGCAGTACTTC,CASSGGYYEQYF
NA,TRBV15,TRBJ1-4,NA,16,TGTGCCACCAGCAGATCGCCTCGAGGCGGTCGGGAAAAACTGTTTTTT,CATSRSPRGGREKLFF
NA,TRBV2,TRBJ2-7,NA,14,TGTGCCAGCAGTGAAATTGGTCAGTCCTACGAGCAGTACTTC,CASSEIGQSYEQYF
NA,TRBV29-1,TRBJ1-1,NA,14,TGCAGCGTCCACCATAATAGACAGGTCACTGAAGCTTTCTTT,CSVHHNRQVTEAFF
NA,TRBV18,TRBJ2-5,NA,13,TGTACCAGCTCACCATCGGGACAAGAGACCCAGTACTTC,CTSSPSGQETQYF
NA,TRBV7-3,TRBJ2-5,NA,14,TGTGCCAGCAGCCCCACAGGGCTCCAAGAGACCCAGTACTTC,CASSPTGLQETQYF
NA,TRBV7-6,TRBJ2-2,NA,17,TGTGCCAGCAGCTTGGAGGGACCGGGAAAGAACACCGGGGAGCTGTTTTTT,CASSLEGPGKNTGELFF
TRBD1,TRBV6-1,TRBJ2-7,NA,15,TGTGCCAGCAAAAGGGACAGGGCAGTTGGCTACGAGCAGTACTTC,CASKRDRAVGYEQYF
TRBD2,TRBV2,TRBJ2-1,NA,15,TGTGCCAGCAGCTTGACTAGCGGGGCGAACAATGAGCAGTTCTTC,CASSLTSGANNEQFF
NA,TRBV4-3,TRBJ2-7,NA,14,TGCGCCAGCAGCCAAGAAAAAGGGCCCTACGAGCAGTACTTC,CASSQEKGPYEQYF
NA,TRBV5-4,TRBJ1-5,NA,13,TGTGCCAGCAGTGAGGGCGCGGATCAGCCCCAGCATTTT,CASSEGADQPQHF
NA,TRBV18,TRBJ1-1,few,13,TGTGCCAGCTCACTTAACCCGAACACTGAAGCTTTCTTT,CASSLNPNTEAFF
NA,TRBV19,TRBJ1-4,NA,14,TGTGCCAGTAGTATTACGGGTAAAAATGAAAAACTGTTTTTT,CASSITGKNEKLFF
NA,TRBV18,TRBJ2-5,once,12,TGTGCCAGCTCACGCCTGCAAGAGACCCAGTACTTC,CASSRLQETQYF
NA,TRBV28,TRBJ2-1,NA,14,TGTGCCAGCAGTTTGTTCCGGAGGGGGGGAGAGCAGTTCTTC,CASSLFRRGGEQFF
NA,TRBV27,TRBJ2-2,NA,18,TGTGCCAGCAGCTCCGGGAATACCGGGACCTCGAACACCGGGGAGCTGTTTTTT,CASSSGNTGTSNTGELFF
NA,TRBV5-4,TRBJ2-7,NA,13,TGTGCCAGCAGCTTAGCGGTCTCCTACGAGCAGTACTTC,CASSLAVSYEQYF